This T cell receptor (beta chain) was identified in a study of cytomegalovirus exposure and HLA in healthy donors. Findings and limits, study-wide: Presence/absence analyses assumed roughly uniform sequencing depth across donors. A later analysis revealed that TCR association rates differed between HLA loci, peaking at DRB1 and bottoming out at HLA-C. There were reportedly fewer N-insertions in an Asian-associated ancestry cluster than the approximately 670-donor mean, in a later analysis.

These donors, healthy bone marrow donors, were studied. The PCR made use of 60 Vbeta and 13 Jbeta primers. Generated by immunoSEQ multiplex PCR, the TCRdb table keeps only in-frame clones and is missing some. Counted here are 150,000 to 200,000 clones, 75% to 80% occurring once; the ten biggest clones make up over 13%. As regards this clone: The target antigen is unknown.

This CDR3 region has 15 residues. V dropped 8 bases and J dropped 7; count of bases not matched to a gene: 15. Germline V gives CDR1 MNHEY, CDR2 SMNVEV (reference sequence). The chain has TRBV27 and TRBJ1-2; 8 nucleotides align to TRBD1. The source material was PBMCs. The sequence came from a man in his forties or fifties in good health and CMV-seropositive. CDR3 in amino acids: CASRPPGQVRTGYTF. Here the CDR3 DNA reads TGTGCCAGCCGGCCCCCGGGACAGGTTAGGACTGGCTACACCTTC.